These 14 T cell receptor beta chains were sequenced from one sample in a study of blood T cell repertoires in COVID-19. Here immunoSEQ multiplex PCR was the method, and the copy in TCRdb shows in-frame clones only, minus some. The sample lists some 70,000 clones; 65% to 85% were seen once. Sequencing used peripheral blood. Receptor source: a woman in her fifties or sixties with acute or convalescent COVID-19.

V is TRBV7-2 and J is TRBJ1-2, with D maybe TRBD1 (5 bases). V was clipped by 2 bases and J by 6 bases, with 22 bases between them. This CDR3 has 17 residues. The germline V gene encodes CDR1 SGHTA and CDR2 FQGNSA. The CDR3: CASSLSRGGSGEHGYTF. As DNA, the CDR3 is TGTGCCAGCAGCTTATCTCGTGGGGGATCGGGGGAGCATGGCTACACCTTC.

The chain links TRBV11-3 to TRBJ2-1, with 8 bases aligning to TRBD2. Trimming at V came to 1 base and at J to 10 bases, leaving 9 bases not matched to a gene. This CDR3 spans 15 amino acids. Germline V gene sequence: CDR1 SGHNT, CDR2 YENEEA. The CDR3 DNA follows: TGTGCCAGCAGCTTAGTTATCCCCCGGGAGGGGGAGCAGTTCTTC. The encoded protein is CASSLVIPREGEQFF.

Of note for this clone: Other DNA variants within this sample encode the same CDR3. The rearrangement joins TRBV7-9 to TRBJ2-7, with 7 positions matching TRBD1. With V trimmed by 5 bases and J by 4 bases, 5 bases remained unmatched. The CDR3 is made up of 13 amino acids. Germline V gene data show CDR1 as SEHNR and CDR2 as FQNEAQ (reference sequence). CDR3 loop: CASSPGTVYEQYF. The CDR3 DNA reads TGTGCCAGCAGCCCAGGGACAGTTTACGAGCAGTACTTC.

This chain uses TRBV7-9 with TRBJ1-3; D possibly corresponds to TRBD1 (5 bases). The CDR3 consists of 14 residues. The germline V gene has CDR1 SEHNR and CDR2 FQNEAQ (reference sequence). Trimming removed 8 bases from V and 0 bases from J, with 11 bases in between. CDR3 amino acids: CASSGGSSGNTIYF. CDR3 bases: TGTGCCAGCTCCGGGGGGAGCTCTGGAAACACCATATATTTT.

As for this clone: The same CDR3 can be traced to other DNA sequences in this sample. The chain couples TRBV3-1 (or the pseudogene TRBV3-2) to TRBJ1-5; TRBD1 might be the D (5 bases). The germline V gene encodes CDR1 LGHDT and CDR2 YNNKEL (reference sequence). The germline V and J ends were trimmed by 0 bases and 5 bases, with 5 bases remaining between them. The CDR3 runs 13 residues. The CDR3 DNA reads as TGTGCCAGCAGCCAAGACAGGGATCAGCCCCAGCATTTT. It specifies CASSQDRDQPQHF.

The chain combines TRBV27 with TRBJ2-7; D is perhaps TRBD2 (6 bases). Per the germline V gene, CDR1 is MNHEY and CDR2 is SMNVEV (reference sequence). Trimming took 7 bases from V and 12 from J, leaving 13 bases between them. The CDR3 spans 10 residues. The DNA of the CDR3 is TGTGCCAGCACCCCCTGGGGAGGGTACTTC. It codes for CASTPWGGYF.

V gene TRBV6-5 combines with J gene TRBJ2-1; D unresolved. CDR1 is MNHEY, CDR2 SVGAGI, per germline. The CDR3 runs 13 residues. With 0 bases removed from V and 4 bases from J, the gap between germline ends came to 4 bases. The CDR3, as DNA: TGTGCCAGCAGTTACTCCTCGTACAATGAGCAGTTCTTC. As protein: CASSYSSYNEQFF.

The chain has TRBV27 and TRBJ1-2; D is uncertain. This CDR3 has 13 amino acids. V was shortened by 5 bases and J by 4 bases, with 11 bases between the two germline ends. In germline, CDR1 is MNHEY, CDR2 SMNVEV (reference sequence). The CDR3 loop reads CASSIDNPYGYTF. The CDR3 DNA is TGTGCCAGCAGTATCGACAATCCCTATGGCTACACCTTC.

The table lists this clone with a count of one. CDR3 coding DNA: TGTGCCAGCAGTAACAGGGGCCCAGATACGCAGTATTTT. Translation gives CASSNRGPDTQYF. The genes are TRBV6-5 and TRBJ2-3, with 7 nucleotides matching TRBD1. J gave up 4 bases and V 5 bases, and 3 bases lay outside the gene matches. The germline gives CDR1 MNHEY, CDR2 SVGAGI. The length of the CDR3 is 13 residues.

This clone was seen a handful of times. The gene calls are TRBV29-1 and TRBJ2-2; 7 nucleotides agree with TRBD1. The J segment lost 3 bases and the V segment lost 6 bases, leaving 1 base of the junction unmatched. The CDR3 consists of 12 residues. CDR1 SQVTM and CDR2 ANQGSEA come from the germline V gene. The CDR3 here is CSVQGDTGELFF. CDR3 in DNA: TGCAGCGTCCAGGGGGACACCGGGGAGCTGTTTTTT.

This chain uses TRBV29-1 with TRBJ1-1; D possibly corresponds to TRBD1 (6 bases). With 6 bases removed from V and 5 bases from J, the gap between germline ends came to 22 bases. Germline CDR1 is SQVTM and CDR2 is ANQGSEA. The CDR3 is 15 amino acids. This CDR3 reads CSVQQGTLIATEAFF. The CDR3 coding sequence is TGCAGCGTCCAACAGGGAACGTTGATTGCAACTGAAGCTTTCTTT.

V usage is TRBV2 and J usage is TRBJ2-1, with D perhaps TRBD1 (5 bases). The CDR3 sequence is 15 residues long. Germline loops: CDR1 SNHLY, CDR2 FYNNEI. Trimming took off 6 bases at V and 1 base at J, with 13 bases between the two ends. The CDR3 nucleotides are TGTGCCAGCAGCGCTCTAACAGGTTCCTACAATGAGCAGTTCTTC. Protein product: CASSALTGSYNEQFF.

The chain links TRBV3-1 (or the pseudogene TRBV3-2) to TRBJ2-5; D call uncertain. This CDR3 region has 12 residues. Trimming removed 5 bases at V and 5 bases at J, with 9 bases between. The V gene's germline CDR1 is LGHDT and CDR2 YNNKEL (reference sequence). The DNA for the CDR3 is TGTGCCAGCAGCGAAGCGTTGGAGACCCAGTACTTC. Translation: CASSEALETQYF.

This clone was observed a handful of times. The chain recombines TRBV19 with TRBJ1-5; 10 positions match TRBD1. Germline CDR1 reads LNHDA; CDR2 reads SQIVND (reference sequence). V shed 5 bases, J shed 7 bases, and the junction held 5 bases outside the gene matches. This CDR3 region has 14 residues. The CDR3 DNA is TGTGCCAGTAGTGGACAGGGGGGAGGGCAGCCCCAGCATTTT. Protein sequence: CASSGQGGGQPQHF.